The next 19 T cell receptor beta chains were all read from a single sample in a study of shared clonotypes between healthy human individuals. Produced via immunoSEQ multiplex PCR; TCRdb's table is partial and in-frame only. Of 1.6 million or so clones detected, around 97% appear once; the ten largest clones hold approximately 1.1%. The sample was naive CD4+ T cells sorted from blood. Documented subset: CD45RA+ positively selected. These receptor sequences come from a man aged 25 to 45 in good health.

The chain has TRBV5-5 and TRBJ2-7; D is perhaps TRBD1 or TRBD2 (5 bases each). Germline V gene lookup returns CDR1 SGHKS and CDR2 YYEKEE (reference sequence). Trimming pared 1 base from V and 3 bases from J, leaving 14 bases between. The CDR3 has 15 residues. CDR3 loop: CASSLLEGPYYEQYF. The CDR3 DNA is TGTGCCAGCAGCTTGCTAGAGGGGCCATACTACGAGCAGTACTTC.

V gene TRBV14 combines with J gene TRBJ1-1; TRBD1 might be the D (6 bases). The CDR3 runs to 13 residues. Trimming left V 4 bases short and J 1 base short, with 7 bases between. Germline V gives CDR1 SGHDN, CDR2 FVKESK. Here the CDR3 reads CASSLRGNTEAFF. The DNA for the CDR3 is TGTGCCAGCAGCCTCAGGGGGAACACTGAAGCTTTCTTT. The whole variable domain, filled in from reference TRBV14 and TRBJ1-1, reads EAGVTQFPSHSVIEKGQTVTLRCDPISGHDNLYWYRRVMGKEIKFLLHFVKESKQDESGMPNNRFLAERTGGTYSTLKVQPAELEDSGVYFCASSLRGNTEAFFGQGTRLTVV.

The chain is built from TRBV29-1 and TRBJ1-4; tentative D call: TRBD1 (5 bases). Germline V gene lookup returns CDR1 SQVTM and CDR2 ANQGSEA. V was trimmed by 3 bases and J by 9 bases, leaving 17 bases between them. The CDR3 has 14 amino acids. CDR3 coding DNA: TGCAGCGTTGAGGTTTTCGACAGCCCGAAAAAACTGTTTTTT. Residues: CSVEVFDSPKKLFF. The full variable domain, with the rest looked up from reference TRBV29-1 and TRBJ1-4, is SAVISQKPSRDICQRGTSLTIQCQVDSQVTMMFWYRQQPGQSLTLIATANQGSEATYESGFVIDKFPISRPNLTFSTLTVSNMSPEDSSIYLCSVEVFDSPKKLFFGSGTQLSVL.

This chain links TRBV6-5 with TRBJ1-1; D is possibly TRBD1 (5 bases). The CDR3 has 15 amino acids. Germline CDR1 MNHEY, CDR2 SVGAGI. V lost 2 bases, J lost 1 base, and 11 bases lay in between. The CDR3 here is CASSYLSRANTEAFF. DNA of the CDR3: TGTGCCAGCAGTTACCTCAGCAGGGCGAACACTGAAGCTTTCTTT.

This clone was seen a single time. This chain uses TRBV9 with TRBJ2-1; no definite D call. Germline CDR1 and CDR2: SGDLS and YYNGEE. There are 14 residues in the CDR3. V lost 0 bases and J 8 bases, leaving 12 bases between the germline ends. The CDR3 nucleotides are TGTGCCAGCAGCGTAGGGGTGGGTTACGATGAGCAGTTCTTC. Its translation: CASSVGVGYDEQFF.

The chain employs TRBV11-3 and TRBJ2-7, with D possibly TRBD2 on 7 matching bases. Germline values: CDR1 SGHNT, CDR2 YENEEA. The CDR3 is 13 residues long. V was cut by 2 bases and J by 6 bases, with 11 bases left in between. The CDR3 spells CASSLFRGGEQYF. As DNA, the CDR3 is TGTGCCAGCAGCTTATTTAGGGGGGGCGAGCAGTACTTC.

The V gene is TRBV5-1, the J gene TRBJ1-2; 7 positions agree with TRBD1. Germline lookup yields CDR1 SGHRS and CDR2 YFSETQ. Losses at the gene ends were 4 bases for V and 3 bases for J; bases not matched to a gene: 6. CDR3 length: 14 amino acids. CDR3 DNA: TGCGCCAGCAGCCCCAGGGGGTGGGACTATGGCTACACCTTC. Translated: CASSPRGWDYGYTF.

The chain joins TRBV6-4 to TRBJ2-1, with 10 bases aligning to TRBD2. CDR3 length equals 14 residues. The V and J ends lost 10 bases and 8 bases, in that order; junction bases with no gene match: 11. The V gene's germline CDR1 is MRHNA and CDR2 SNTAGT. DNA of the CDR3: TGTGCCACTCGGGGACTAGCGCTTCCCGATGAGCAGTTCTTC. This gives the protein CATRGLALPDEQFF.

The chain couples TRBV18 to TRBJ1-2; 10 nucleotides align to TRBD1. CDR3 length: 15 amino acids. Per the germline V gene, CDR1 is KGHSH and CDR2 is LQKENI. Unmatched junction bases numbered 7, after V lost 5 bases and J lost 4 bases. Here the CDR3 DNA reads TGTGCCAGCTCATCAGACAGGGGGCGCACCTATGGCTACACCTTC. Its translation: CASSSDRGRTYGYTF.

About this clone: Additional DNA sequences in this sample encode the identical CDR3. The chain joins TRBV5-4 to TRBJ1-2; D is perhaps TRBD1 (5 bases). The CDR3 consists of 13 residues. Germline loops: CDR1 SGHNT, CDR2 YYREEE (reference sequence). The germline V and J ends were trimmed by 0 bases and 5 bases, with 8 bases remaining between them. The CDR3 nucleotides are TGTGCCAGCAGCTTGGGAGGGGCTTATGGCTACACCTTC. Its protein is CASSLGGAYGYTF.

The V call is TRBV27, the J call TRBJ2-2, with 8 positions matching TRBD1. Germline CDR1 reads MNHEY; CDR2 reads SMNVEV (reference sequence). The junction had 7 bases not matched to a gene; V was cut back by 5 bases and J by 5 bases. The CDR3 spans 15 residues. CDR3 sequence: CASSRGTGWTGELFF. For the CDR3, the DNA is TGTGCCAGCAGTAGAGGGACAGGTTGGACCGGGGAGCTGTTTTTT.

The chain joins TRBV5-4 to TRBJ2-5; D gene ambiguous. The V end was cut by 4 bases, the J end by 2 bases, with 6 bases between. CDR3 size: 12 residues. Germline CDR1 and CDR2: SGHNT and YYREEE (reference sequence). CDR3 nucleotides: TGTGCCAGCAGCACGACGCAAGAGACCCAGTACTTC. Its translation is CASSTTQETQYF.

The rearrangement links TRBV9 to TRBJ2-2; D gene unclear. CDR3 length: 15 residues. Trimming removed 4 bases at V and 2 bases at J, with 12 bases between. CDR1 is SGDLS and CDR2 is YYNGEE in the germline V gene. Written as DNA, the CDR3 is TGTGCCAGCAGCCCCGGGCCTGGAAACACCGGGGAGCTGTTTTTT. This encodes CASSPGPGNTGELFF.

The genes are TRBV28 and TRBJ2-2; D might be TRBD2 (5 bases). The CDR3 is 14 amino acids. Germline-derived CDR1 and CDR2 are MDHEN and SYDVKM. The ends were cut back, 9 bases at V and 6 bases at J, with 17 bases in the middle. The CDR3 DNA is TGTGCCAGTTATTCGGGGTCGTTTGCCGGGGAGCTGTTTTTT. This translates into CASYSGSFAGELFF.

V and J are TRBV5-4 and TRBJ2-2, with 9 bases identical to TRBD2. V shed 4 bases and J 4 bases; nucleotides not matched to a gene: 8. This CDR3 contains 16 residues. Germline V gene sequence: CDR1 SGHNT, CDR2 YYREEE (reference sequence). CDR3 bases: TGTGCCAGCAGCCTAATGCGGGGGGGCCCCACCGGGGAGCTGTTTTTT. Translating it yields CASSLMRGGPTGELFF.

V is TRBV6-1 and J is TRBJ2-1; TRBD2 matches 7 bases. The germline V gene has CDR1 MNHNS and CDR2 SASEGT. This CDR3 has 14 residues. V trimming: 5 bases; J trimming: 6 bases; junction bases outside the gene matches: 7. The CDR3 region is CASSLAGLLNEQFF. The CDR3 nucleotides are TGTGCCAGCAGTCTTGCGGGACTACTCAATGAGCAGTTCTTC.

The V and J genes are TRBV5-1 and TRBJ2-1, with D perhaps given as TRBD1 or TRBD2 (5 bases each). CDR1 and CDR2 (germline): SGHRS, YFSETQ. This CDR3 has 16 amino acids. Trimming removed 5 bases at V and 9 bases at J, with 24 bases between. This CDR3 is CASRPAGTHAPGEQFF. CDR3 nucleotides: TGCGCCAGCAGACCCGCCGGGACCCATGCACCCGGTGAGCAGTTCTTC.

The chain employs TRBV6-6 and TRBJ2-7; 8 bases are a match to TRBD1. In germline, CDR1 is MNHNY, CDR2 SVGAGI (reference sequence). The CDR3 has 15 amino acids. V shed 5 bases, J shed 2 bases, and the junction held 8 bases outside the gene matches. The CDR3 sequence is CASSPPGQGAYEQYF. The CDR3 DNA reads TGTGCCAGCAGTCCTCCCGGACAGGGTGCCTACGAGCAGTACTTC.

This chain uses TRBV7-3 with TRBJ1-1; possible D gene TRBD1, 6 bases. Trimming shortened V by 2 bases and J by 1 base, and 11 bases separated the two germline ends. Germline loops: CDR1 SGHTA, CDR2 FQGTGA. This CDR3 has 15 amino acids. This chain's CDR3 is CASSLYRVTNTEAFF. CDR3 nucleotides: TGTGCCAGCAGCTTATACAGGGTTACGAACACTGAAGCTTTCTTT.